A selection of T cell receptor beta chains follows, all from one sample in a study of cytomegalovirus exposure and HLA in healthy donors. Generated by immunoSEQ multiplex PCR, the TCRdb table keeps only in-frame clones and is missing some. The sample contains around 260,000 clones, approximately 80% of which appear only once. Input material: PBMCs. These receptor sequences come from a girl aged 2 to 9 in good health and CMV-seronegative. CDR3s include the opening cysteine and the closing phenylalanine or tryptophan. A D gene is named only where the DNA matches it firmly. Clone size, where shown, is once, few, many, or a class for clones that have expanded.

CDR3 DNA: TGTGCCAGCAGCCCCACCCCCATCGTACAGTCTCAGCCCCAGCATTTT; CDR3 protein: CASSPTPIVQSQPQHF; J gene: TRBJ1-5; clone size: .; D gene: .; V gene: TRBV7-2
CDR3 DNA: TGTGCCAGCAGCTTAGCGGGAGTGGCAGATACGCAGTATTTT; CDR3 protein: CASSLAGVADTQYF; J gene: TRBJ2-3; clone size: .; D gene: .; V gene: TRBV7-9
CDR3 DNA: TGTGCCAGCAGCCCCGTTGGGACAGGGGGCCCGAGCAATCAGCCCCAGCATTTT; CDR3 protein: CASSPVGTGGPSNQPQHF; J gene: TRBJ1-5; clone size: .; D gene: TRBD1; V gene: TRBV27
CDR3 DNA: TGTGCCAGCAGCTTTCGAGGCTTTGGTGGAGGGACTACTGGGGAGACCCAGTACTTC; CDR3 protein: CASSFRGFGGGTTGETQYF; J gene: TRBJ2-5; clone size: .; D gene: TRBD2; V gene: TRBV7-2
CDR3 DNA: TGTGCCAGCAGCTTAACAGGAAGATTCACAGATACGCAGTATTTT; CDR3 protein: CASSLTGRFTDTQYF; J gene: TRBJ2-3; clone size: few; D gene: .; V gene: TRBV7-9
CDR3 DNA: TGTGCCAGCAGCTTTATTAGCGGGGACACCCCACTGAGCACAGATACGCAGTATTTT; CDR3 protein: CASSFISGDTPLSTDTQYF; J gene: TRBJ2-3; clone size: .; D gene: TRBD2; V gene: TRBV7-6
CDR3 DNA: TGTGCCAGTAGGCGGGACAGGGGGAAAATAGGTGTGGACACTGAAGCTTTCTTT; CDR3 protein: CASRRDRGKIGVDTEAFF; J gene: TRBJ1-1; clone size: .; D gene: TRBD1; V gene: TRBV19
CDR3 DNA: TGTGCCAGCAGCAAAGACAGGCCCAATAATCGATACAATGAGCAGTTCTTC; CDR3 protein: CASSKDRPNNRYNEQFF; J gene: TRBJ2-1; clone size: .; D gene: .; V gene: TRBV21-1
CDR3 DNA: TGTGCCAGCAAGGACCAGGGCCGGTCCTACGAGCAGTACTTC; CDR3 protein: CASKDQGRSYEQYF; J gene: TRBJ2-7; clone size: .; D gene: .; V gene: TRBV27
CDR3 DNA: TGTGCCAGCAGCTTTCGTCAGGGGGCCGGTGAAGCTTTCTTT; CDR3 protein: CASSFRQGAGEAFF; J gene: TRBJ1-1; clone size: few; D gene: TRBD1; V gene: TRBV7-2
CDR3 DNA: TGTGCCAGTTTTCTGGGACAGGGGACCAATTCACCCCTCCACTTT; CDR3 protein: CASFLGQGTNSPLHF; J gene: TRBJ1-6; clone size: .; D gene: TRBD1; V gene: TRBV28
CDR3 DNA: TGTGCCAGCAGTTTATCCTCTCTCCGGGGACTAGCGGGAGTACGTGAGCAGTTCTTC; CDR3 protein: CASSLSSLRGLAGVREQFF; J gene: TRBJ2-1; clone size: .; D gene: TRBD2; V gene: TRBV27
CDR3 DNA: TGTGCCAGCAGCGTAGGAGGGGGGGACAGGGAGCACGAGCAGTACTTC; CDR3 protein: CASSVGGGDREHEQYF; J gene: TRBJ2-7; clone size: .; D gene: TRBD1; V gene: TRBV9
CDR3 DNA: TGTGCTAGTGGTCCCGCGCTGAACACTGAAGCTTTCTTT; CDR3 protein: CASGPALNTEAFF; J gene: TRBJ1-1; clone size: .; D gene: .; V gene: TRBV12-5
CDR3 DNA: TGTGCCAGCAGTTACGGACAAAATTCACCCCTCCACTTT; CDR3 protein: CASSYGQNSPLHF; J gene: TRBJ1-6; clone size: .; D gene: .; V gene: TRBV6-5
CDR3 DNA: TGTGCCAGCAGTTTTCCGGGGACTAGCGGGAGGATTGAGACCCAGTACTTC; CDR3 protein: CASSFPGTSGRIETQYF; J gene: TRBJ2-5; clone size: .; D gene: TRBD2; V gene: TRBV27
CDR3 DNA: TGTGCCAGCTGTGTAGACTCCTACGAGCAGTACTTC; CDR3 protein: CASCVDSYEQYF; J gene: TRBJ2-7; clone size: .; D gene: .; V gene: TRBV28
CDR3 DNA: TGTGCCAGTAGTATAGCTGGGGGCTCGGTAGATACGCAGTATTTT; CDR3 protein: CASSIAGGSVDTQYF; J gene: TRBJ2-3; clone size: .; D gene: .; V gene: TRBV19
CDR3 DNA: TGTGCCAGCAGCCCGCCGGGTCTTCGCTACGAGCAGTACTTC; CDR3 protein: CASSPPGLRYEQYF; J gene: TRBJ2-7; clone size: few; D gene: .; V gene: TRBV9
CDR3 DNA: TGCGCCAGCAGCCATTTTGGACAGGGAGATGGGGAGACCCAGTACTTC; CDR3 protein: CASSHFGQGDGETQYF; J gene: TRBJ2-5; clone size: .; D gene: TRBD1; V gene: TRBV5-1
CDR3 DNA: TGTGCCAGCAGTTCAACGGGGGAAATGCGGCACACCATATATTTT; CDR3 protein: CASSSTGEMRHTIYF; J gene: TRBJ1-3; clone size: once; D gene: .; V gene: TRBV6-5
CDR3 DNA: TGTGCCAGCAGCCAAGAGGATCGCGGGGGAGGGACAGATACGCAGTATTTT; CDR3 protein: CASSQEDRGGGTDTQYF; J gene: TRBJ2-3; clone size: .; D gene: TRBD2; V gene: TRBV4-2
CDR3 DNA: TGTGCCAGCAGCTTAACAGGACAGACAATCCAAGAGACCCAGTACTTC; CDR3 protein: CASSLTGQTIQETQYF; J gene: TRBJ2-5; clone size: .; D gene: .; V gene: TRBV7-8